This T cell receptor (beta chain) derives from a study of blood T cell repertoires in COVID-19. Study summary: Sources were T cells, B-cell-depleted T cells, or PBMCs; the material itself was cDNA or gDNA.

Germline CDR1 is SGDLS and CDR2 is YYNGEE. The CDR3 sequence is 14 residues long. The trim removed 3 bases at V and 8 bases at J, leaving 8 bases unmatched. In the original analysis: Amplification of reference gene primers was used by the study to estimate nucleated cell counts. Only in-frame clones appear in the TCRdb table, and some are missing; sequencing was by immunoSEQ multiplex PCR. The V and J calls and clone size were taken over from that table, and D and trimming were inferred from the DNA. The sample holds about 280,000 clones, approximately 78% seen once. Ages ranged from about 18 to 89 years, with residence in around 24 US areas.

The TCR originated in a man aged 35-49 years who had been exposed to COVID-19. This rearrangement joins TRBV9 to TRBJ2-1; 7 bases align to TRBD2. The sample consisted of PBMCs or T cells enriched from blood (not recorded which). CDR3: CASSGGTGGYEQFF. CDR3 nucleotide sequence: TGTGCCAGCAGCGGAGGCACGGGAGGATATGAGCAGTTCTTC.